This T cell receptor beta chain appears in the sequencing data of a study of cytomegalovirus exposure and HLA in healthy donors. Points on this clone: Its specificity is unknown.

Study results and limitations: Cytomegalovirus association was assigned to about 180 TCR beta chains.

After removal of 6 bases from V and 5 bases from J, the junction contained 12 bases not matched to a gene. This CDR3 comprises 15 residues. Germline CDR1 reads MNHEY; CDR2 reads SVGAGI. The PCR was carried out with 60 Vbeta primers and 13 Jbeta primers. Repertoires were generated with immunoSEQ multiplex PCR, while TCRdb's copy carries only in-frame clones and drops some. In all, the sample yields about 55,000 clones. The chain links TRBV6-5 to TRBJ2-5; 7 bases line up with TRBD1. The sample taken for sequencing was PBMCs. This clonotype was sampled from a man aged 45 to 65 in good health and CMV-seropositive. CDR3 DNA sequence: TGTGCCAGCAGGCCAGGGGGTAAGGGGGCGGAGACCCAGTACTTC. This translates into CASRPGGKGAETQYF.